The entry below describes one TCR beta chain. Its antigen is still unknown. These data originate in a study of tumor-infiltrating lymphocytes in primary liver carcinoma. Study-level points and caveats: Compared with tumor region pairs, tumor-adjacent and tumor-blood pairs overlapped less.

RNA isolated from unsorted whole blood supplied the blood RNA, with germline DNA also extracted. A primer matching the constant region was used to make TCR beta cDNA from approximately 0.45 ug of total RNA. Each TCR beta library was derived from three nested multiplex PCR rounds that employed slightly modified ARM-PCR. TCRdb used MiXCR to reprocess the multiplex PCR reads, holding one entry per CDR3 protein. Counted here are hundreds of thousands of distinct CDR3 sequences, around 50% occurring once; the ten biggest clones make up approximately 15%. The sequenced sample was peripheral blood. The sequence derives from a woman under 40 with primary liver carcinoma and hepatitis B virus infection.

The CDR3 region is CASSFNAGGIGYTF. CDR3 DNA: TGTGCCAGCAGTTTTAACGCAGGGGGCATCGGCTACACCTTC. The V call is TRBV28, the J call TRBJ1-2; 8 bases fit TRBD1. The CDR3 totals 14 residues. Germline values: CDR1 MDHEN, CDR2 SYDVKM. V lost 3 bases, J lost 8 bases, and 8 bases stayed unmatched.